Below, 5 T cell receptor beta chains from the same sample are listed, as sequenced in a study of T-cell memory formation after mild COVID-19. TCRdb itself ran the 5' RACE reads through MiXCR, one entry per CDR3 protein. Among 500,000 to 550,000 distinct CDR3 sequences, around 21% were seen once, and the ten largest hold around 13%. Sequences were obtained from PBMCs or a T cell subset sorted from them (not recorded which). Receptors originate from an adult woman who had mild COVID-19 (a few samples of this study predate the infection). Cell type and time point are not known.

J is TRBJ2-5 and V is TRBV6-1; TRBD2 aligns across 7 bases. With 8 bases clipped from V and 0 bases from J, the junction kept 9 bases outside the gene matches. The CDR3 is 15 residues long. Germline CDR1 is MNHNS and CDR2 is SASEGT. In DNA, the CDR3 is TGTGCCAGCTGGCCGACTAGCAGGTACCAAGAGACCCAGTACTTC. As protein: CASWPTSRYQETQYF.

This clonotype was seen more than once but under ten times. CDR3 amino acids: CSVETGGQPQHF. CDR3 nucleotides: TGCAGCGTTGAGACAGGGGGGCAGCCCCAGCATTTT. The chain couples TRBV29-1 to TRBJ1-5; 9 bases are a match to TRBD1. The CDR3 is 12 amino acids. CDR1 SQVTM and CDR2 ANQGSEA come from the germline V gene. Trimming cost V 3 bases and J 7 bases; bases outside gene matches: 1.

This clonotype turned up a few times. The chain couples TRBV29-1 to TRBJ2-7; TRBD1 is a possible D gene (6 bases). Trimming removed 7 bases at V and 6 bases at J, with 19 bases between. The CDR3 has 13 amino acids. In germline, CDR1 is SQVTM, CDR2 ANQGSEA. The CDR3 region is CSALGHQKREQYF. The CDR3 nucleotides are TGCAGCGCTCTGGGACACCAAAAGCGCGAGCAGTACTTC.

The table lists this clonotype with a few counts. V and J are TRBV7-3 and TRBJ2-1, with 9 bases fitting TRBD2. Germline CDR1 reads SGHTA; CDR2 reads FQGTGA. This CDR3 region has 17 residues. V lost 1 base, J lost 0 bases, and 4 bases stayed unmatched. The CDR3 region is CASSLMAGGPSYNEQFF. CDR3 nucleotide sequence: TGTGCCAGCAGCTTAATGGCGGGAGGGCCCTCCTACAATGAGCAGTTCTTC. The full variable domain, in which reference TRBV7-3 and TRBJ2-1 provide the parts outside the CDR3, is GAGVSQTPSNKVTEKGKYVELRCDPISGHTALYWYRQSLGQGPEFLIYFQGTGAADDSGLPNDRFFAVRPEGSVSTLKIQRTERGDSAVYLCASSLMAGGPSYNEQFFGPGTRLTVL.

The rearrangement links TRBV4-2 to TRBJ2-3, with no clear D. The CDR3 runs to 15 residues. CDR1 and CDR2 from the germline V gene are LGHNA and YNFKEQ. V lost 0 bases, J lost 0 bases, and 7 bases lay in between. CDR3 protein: CASSQEPLSTDTQYF. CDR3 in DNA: TGTGCCAGCAGCCAAGAGCCCCTTAGCACAGATACGCAGTATTTT.